This T cell receptor beta chain is drawn from a study of blood T cell repertoires in COVID-19. Study summary: Italy, Spain and the United States were the sources of the convalescent and acute COVID-19 samples. PBMCs, B-cell-depleted T cells, or T cells provided the cDNA or gDNA that made up the material.

As processed by the authors: Amplifying reference gene primers gave estimates of nucleated cell counts. Profiled with immunoSEQ multiplex PCR; TCRdb holds only in-frame clones, not every one. V and J calls and clone size are copied from that table; D and trimming were computed from the DNA. The sample yields about 130,000 clones, around four fifths seen once. The specimen sequenced was peripheral blood. The receptor was isolated from a man older than 75 with COVID-19, enrolled during active disease.

The CDR3 DNA follows: TGCGCCAGCAGCCTATACAGTGGCACCGGGGAGCTGTTTTTT. As protein: CASSLYSGTGELFF. This rearrangement joins TRBV4-3 to TRBJ2-2; no firm D call. The CDR3 covers 14 residues. Germline V gene sequence: CDR1 LGHNA, CDR2 YSLEER. V gave up 4 bases and J gave up 4 bases, with 10 bases separating them.